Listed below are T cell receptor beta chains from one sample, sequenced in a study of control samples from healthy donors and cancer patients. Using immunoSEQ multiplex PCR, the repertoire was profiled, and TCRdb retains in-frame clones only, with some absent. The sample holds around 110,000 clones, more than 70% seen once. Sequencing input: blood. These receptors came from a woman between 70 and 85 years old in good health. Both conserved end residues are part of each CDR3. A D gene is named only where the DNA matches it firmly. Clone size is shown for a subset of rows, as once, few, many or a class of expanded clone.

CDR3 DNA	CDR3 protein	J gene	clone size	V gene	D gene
TGTGCCAGCAGCTCGATTGGTCCGGGCACAGATACGCAGTATTTT	CASSSIGPGTDTQYF	TRBJ2-3	few	TRBV7-2	-
TGCGCCAGCAGCCCGCAGGGTTTCGGGAACACTGAAGCTTTCTTT	CASSPQGFGNTEAFF	TRBJ1-1	-	TRBV5-1	-
TGTGCCAGCTGCCAGGGCGGCTGCTCCGAGCAGTACTTC	CASCQGGCSEQYF	TRBJ2-7	-	TRBV7-9	-
TGTGCCAGCAGTGAAGGTGGTTACGGTGAGCAGTTCTTC	CASSEGGYGEQFF	TRBJ2-1	-	TRBV2	-
TGTGCCAGCAGCGGGGGGATAATCTCTAATGAAAAACTGTTTTTT	CASSGGIISNEKLFF	TRBJ1-4	-	TRBV9	-
TGTGCCAGCAGCCAGACTAGCGGGGGGGCCGATGAGCAGTTCTTC	CASSQTSGGADEQFF	TRBJ2-1	few	TRBV4-2	TRBD2
TGTGCCAGCAGCCAAGTAGGGCATCAAGAGACCCAGTACTTC	CASSQVGHQETQYF	TRBJ2-5	-	TRBV3-1/TRBV3-2	-
TGTGCCAGTAGTATACTTGGCAGACGTAATCAGCCCCAGCATTTT	CASSILGRRNQPQHF	TRBJ1-5	-	TRBV19	-
TGTGCCAGCAGCGTGAACTATGGCTACACCTTC	CASSVNYGYTF	TRBJ1-2	-	TRBV9	-
TGCGCCAGCAGCGTTGGGGCCGGGACAAACTATGGCTACACCTTC	CASSVGAGTNYGYTF	TRBJ1-2	-	TRBV5-1	-
TGTGCCAGCAGTTTCGGGACAGGGGTCTCACCCCTCCACTTT	CASSFGTGVSPLHF	TRBJ1-6	-	TRBV6-5	TRBD1
TGTGCCAGCAGCTTAAGGCAGGCATACAATCAGCCCCAGCATTTT	CASSLRQAYNQPQHF	TRBJ1-5	-	TRBV7-2	-
TGTGCCAGCAGTTACCAAGACCCAAGAAAGCCCCAGCATTTT	CASSYQDPRKPQHF	TRBJ1-5	few	TRBV6-2/TRBV6-3	-
TGTGCCAGCAGTTACCGGTTCAGGGGCACCGGGGAGCTGTTTTTT	CASSYRFRGTGELFF	TRBJ2-2	-	TRBV6-5	-
TGTGCCAGCAGCAGCCGGGTTGGGGGGTCGTTCACTGAAGCTTTCTTT	CASSSRVGGSFTEAFF	TRBJ1-1	-	TRBV14	-
TGTGCCAGCAGCTTAACCCCCGGACAGTCGGCTGGAAACACCATATATTTT	CASSLTPGQSAGNTIYF	TRBJ1-3	-	TRBV7-6	-
TGTGCCAGCAGCTTATCCGGGACACCCATTAATTCACCCCTCCACTTT	CASSLSGTPINSPLHF	TRBJ1-6	-	TRBV11-2	-
TGTGCCACCGTCAACTTTGGCGAGCTCTCCTACGAGCAGTACTTC	CATVNFGELSYEQYF	TRBJ2-7	-	TRBV5-4	-
TGTGCCAGCAGCTTAGGGTGGGGACAGGGTAACGCAGAGACCCAGTACTTC	CASSLGWGQGNAETQYF	TRBJ2-5	once	TRBV7-2	TRBD1
TGTGCCAGCAGCATACTTAGCGGGGGGACTTTGAATGAGCAGTTCTTC	CASSILSGGTLNEQFF	TRBJ2-1	-	TRBV7-2	TRBD2
TGTGCCAGCCAGGGGACAGGGAAGATGAACACTGAAGCTTTCTTT	CASQGTGKMNTEAFF	TRBJ1-1	-	TRBV2	TRBD1
TGCGCCAGCAGTGATGCAGGACAAGGAGCCTACGAGCAGTACTTC	CASSDAGQGAYEQYF	TRBJ2-7	-	TRBV10-1	-
TGTGCCGGACAGGGGGCGAACACCGGGGAGCTGTTTTTT	CAGQGANTGELFF	TRBJ2-2	-	TRBV6-5	TRBD1
TGTGCCACCAGCAGAGGGATTCTCCAGAATGCTGAAGCTTTCTTT	CATSRGILQNAEAFF	TRBJ1-1	-	TRBV15	-
TGTGCCAGCAGTCAGCCGGGACAGAGCCTTAACTATGGCTACACCTTC	CASSQPGQSLNYGYTF	TRBJ1-2	-	TRBV6-2/TRBV6-3	TRBD1
TGCGCCAGCTCCTCCGGGACGGTAAATTCACCCCTCCACTTT	CASSSGTVNSPLHF	TRBJ1-6	-	TRBV5-1	-
TGTGCCAGTAGTATGCCGTCGGGGGGTCGCACTGAAGCTTTCTTT	CASSMPSGGRTEAFF	TRBJ1-1	-	TRBV19	-
TGTGCCAGCAGCTCGACAGGGGGAGAGACCCAGTACTTC	CASSSTGGETQYF	TRBJ2-5	-	TRBV5-5	TRBD1
TGTGCCAGCAGTTCCCGAGGGCGCACAGATACGCAGTATTTT	CASSSRGRTDTQYF	TRBJ2-3	-	TRBV27	-